This is a list of T cell receptor beta chains from one sample in a study of glioma-infiltrating T cells. Via MiXCR, TCRdb re-called the multiplex PCR reads, giving one row per CDR3 protein. The sample holds 150,000 to 200,000 distinct CDR3 sequences; over 40% are singletons and the top ten take roughly 5.4%. The sequencing sample was made of glioma tissue, nonneoplastic brain tissue, or PBMCs (not recorded which). Source of these receptors: a human donor with low-grade glioma or glioblastoma, undergoing nonglioma brain surgery, or in good health (not recorded which). The CDR3 runs from the conserved cysteine through the conserved F or W. A D gene is named only where the DNA matches it firmly. Clone size is not always given. Where it is, it says once, few, many or a class for expanded clones.

d_call	v_call	clone_size	j_call	cdr3_nt	cdr3_aa
.	TRBV7-3	many	TRBJ2-1	TGTGCCAGCAGCCCAGAGGCCCCCTACAATGAGCAGTTCTTC	CASSPEAPYNEQFF
.	TRBV6-6	.	TRBJ2-3	TGTGCCAGCAGCCAAAAGGGAACAGATACGCAGTATTTT	CASSQKGTDTQYF
TRBD2	TRBV28	.	TRBJ2-7	TGTGCCAGCAGGATACAGGTCGGGGGGACCTACGAGCAGTACTTC	CASRIQVGGTYEQYF
.	TRBV7-2	.	TRBJ2-7	TGTGCCATCAGCTTAGGGGGAGGGGGGAGCTACGAGCAGTACTTC	CAISLGGGGSYEQYF
.	TRBV6-1	many	TRBJ2-1	TGTGCCAGCAGTTCTGGCTCATACAATGAGCAGTTCTTC	CASSSGSYNEQFF
.	TRBV12-3/TRBV12-4	.	TRBJ2-3	TGTGCCAGCAGCCTTGACAGACAACGCACAGATACGCAGTATTTT	CASSLDRQRTDTQYF
.	TRBV15	many	TRBJ1-5	TGTGCCACCAGCATAAACAGCAATCAGCCCCAGCATTTT	CATSINSNQPQHF
.	TRBV28	many	TRBJ2-7	TGTGCCAGCAGTTTAGATGGACAGAAACGGGAGCAGTACTTC	CASSLDGQKREQYF
.	TRBV6-1	many	TRBJ1-1	TGTGCCAGCAGTGAAATCGGGGGGACTGAAGCTTTCTTT	CASSEIGGTEAFF
TRBD1	TRBV6-1	many	TRBJ1-1	TGTGCCAGCAGACGGGACAGGGAAAGGGAGAAGGAAGCTTTCTTT	CASRRDREREKEAFF
.	TRBV5-1	few	TRBJ1-2	TGCGCCAGCAGCTTGCTACAGGGCAGTGGTGGCTACACCTTC	CASSLLQGSGGYTF
TRBD2	TRBV6-2/TRBV6-3	.	TRBJ2-7	TGTGCCAGCAGTCACCGACTAGCTACCGGTGGCCCCTACGAGCAGTGCTTC	CASSHRLATGGPYEQCF
.	TRBV28	.	TRBJ1-1	TGTGCCAACAGTGAGCCTGAAACTGAAGCTTTATTT	CANSEPETEALF
.	TRBV12-3/TRBV12-4	.	TRBJ2-5	TGTGCCAGCAGTCCTACAGGGCTGGCAGAGACCCAGTACTTC	CASSPTGLAETQYF
TRBD1	TRBV28	many	TRBJ1-1	TGTGCCAGCAGTTCCCTTCAGAGGACAGGGAACACTGAAGCTTTCTTT	CASSSLQRTGNTEAFF
.	TRBV29-1	.	TRBJ2-7	TGCAGCGTCCGGAAAGGCTCCTACGAGAAGTACTTC	CSVRKGSYEKYF